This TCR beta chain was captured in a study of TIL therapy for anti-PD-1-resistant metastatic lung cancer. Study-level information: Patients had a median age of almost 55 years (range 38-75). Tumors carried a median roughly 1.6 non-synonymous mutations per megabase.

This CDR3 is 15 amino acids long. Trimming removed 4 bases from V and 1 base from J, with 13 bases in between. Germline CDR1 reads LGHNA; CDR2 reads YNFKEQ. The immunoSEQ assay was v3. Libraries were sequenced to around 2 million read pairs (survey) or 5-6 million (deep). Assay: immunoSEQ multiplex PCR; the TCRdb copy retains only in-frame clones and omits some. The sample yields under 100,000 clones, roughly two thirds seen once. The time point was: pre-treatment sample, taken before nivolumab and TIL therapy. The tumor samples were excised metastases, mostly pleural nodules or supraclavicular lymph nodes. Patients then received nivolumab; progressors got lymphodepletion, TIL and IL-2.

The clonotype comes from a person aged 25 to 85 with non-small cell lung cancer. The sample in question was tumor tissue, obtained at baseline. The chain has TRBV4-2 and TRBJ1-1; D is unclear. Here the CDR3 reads CASSPGFSSNTEAFF. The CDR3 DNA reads TGTGCCAGCAGCCCGGGATTTTCCTCGAACACTGAAGCTTTCTTT.